This TCR beta chain originates from a study of T cells after yellow fever vaccination. Study-level points and caveats: Though it reached lower strength, the secondary response hit its peak faster, day 5 versus 15.

This clonotype was observed many times. Its matching antigen is unknown. Template switching by 5'RACE produced TCR cDNA, adding a universal primer site and UMIs. TCRdb analysed the 5' RACE reads with MiXCR anew, one entry per CDR3 protein. Of roughly 120,000 distinct CDR3 sequences listed, more than 5.5% are singletons. Sequenced here: CD4+ T cells sorted from PBMCs, sampled about 49 days after the first yellow fever vaccination. This receptor was taken from a man younger than 35 who received the YFV17D yellow fever vaccine.

CDR3 amino acids: CASSYYGQQSSYNSPLHF. The CDR3 region has the DNA TGTGCCAGCAGTTACTATGGACAGCAAAGCTCCTATAATTCACCCCTCCACTTT. This rearrangement joins TRBV6-5 to TRBJ1-6; TRBD1 is a possible D gene (6 bases). CDR3 length equals 18 residues. Trimming pared 1 base from V and 0 bases from J, leaving 13 bases between. Germline loops: CDR1 MNHEY, CDR2 SVGAGI.